The 8 T cell receptor beta chains reported below all come from one sample, sequenced in a study of immune cell composition in non-small cell lung cancer. TCRdb keeps only in-frame clones here, not all; method: immunoSEQ multiplex PCR. The sample has about 2,400 clones, about 69% seen once. The material sequenced was lung tumor tissue. The receptors originated from a human donor with non-small cell lung cancer.

V gene TRBV2 combines with J gene TRBJ2-7, with 10 bases that match TRBD2. V gave up 4 bases and J gave up 5 bases; unmatched junction bases: 8. Looked up from germline, CDR1 is SNHLY and CDR2 is FYNNEI. The CDR3 runs to 15 residues. The CDR3 DNA reads TGTGCCAGCAGTGGGCTAGCGGGAGCTCCCCACGAGCAGTACTTC. This gives the protein CASSGLAGAPHEQYF.

The chain combines TRBV29-1 with TRBJ2-6; D is possibly TRBD2 (5 bases). Looked up from germline, CDR1 is SQVTM and CDR2 is ANQGSEA. The CDR3 is 15 amino acids. Between the trimmed V and J ends, which lost 7 bases and 3 bases, there was a span of 16 bases. As DNA, the CDR3 is TGCAGCGCGAGGGTGGGGAGTCATGGGGCCAACGTCCTGACTTTC. The encoded protein is CSARVGSHGANVLTF.

The V and J genes are TRBV6-5 and TRBJ2-7; 8 nucleotides agree with TRBD1. This CDR3 spans 12 amino acids. Germline V gene data show CDR1 as MNHEY and CDR2 as SVGAGI. Trimming removed 4 bases from V and 9 bases from J; junction bases left unmatched: 5. Here the CDR3 DNA reads TGTGCCAGCAGTTCCGACAGGGGACGGCAGTACTTC. This translates into CASSSDRGRQYF.

CDR3 region: CSVSRLAGTQETQYF. Written as DNA, the CDR3 is TGCAGCGTTTCAAGACTAGCGGGGACTCAAGAGACCCAGTACTTC. The chain combines TRBV29-1 with TRBJ2-5; 11 bases fit TRBD2. With 5 bases clipped from V and 2 bases from J, the junction kept 7 bases outside the gene matches. The germline gives CDR1 SQVTM, CDR2 ANQGSEA. There are 15 residues in the CDR3.

V is TRBV2 and J is TRBJ1-2; 9 positions agree with TRBD1. The germline CDR1 and CDR2 sequences are SNHLY and FYNNEI. The length of the CDR3 is 14 residues. Trimming at V came to 4 bases and at J to 6 bases, leaving 6 bases not matched to a gene. DNA for the CDR3: TGTGCCAGCAGTGGTGGAAGGACAGGGGATGGCTACACCTTC. It specifies CASSGGRTGDGYTF.

The rearrangement uses TRBV6-5 and TRBJ1-4, with D perhaps matching TRBD1 (6 bases). The CDR3 has 14 residues. Germline V lookup: CDR1 MNHEY, CDR2 SVGAGI. V lost 2 bases to trimming and J lost 8 bases, with 12 bases between them. DNA for the CDR3: TGTGCCAGCAGTTACCGCGGGGGCCGAGAAAAACTGTTTTTT. Its protein is CASSYRGGREKLFF.

This chain links TRBV29-1 with TRBJ2-6; weak D call: TRBD2 (5 bases). Trimming removed 7 bases at V and 2 bases at J, with 12 bases between. CDR3 length: 14 amino acids. CDR1 is SQVTM and CDR2 is ANQGSEA in the germline V gene. As DNA, the CDR3 is TGCAGCGCAAACGAGGGCCCTGGGGCCAACGTCCTGACTTTC. It yields the protein CSANEGPGANVLTF. Looking up the rest from reference TRBV29-1 and TRBJ2-6 gives the full variable domain: SAVISQKPSRDICQRGTSLTIQCQVDSQVTMMFWYRQQPGQSLTLIATANQGSEATYESGFVIDKFPISRPNLTFSTLTVSNMSPEDSSIYLCSANEGPGANVLTFGAGSRLTVL.

The rearrangement uses TRBV15 and TRBJ2-4, with a weak D call TRBD1 (6 bases). Looked up from germline, CDR1 is LNHNV and CDR2 is YYDKDF (reference sequence). This CDR3 has 12 amino acids. V gave up 9 bases and J gave up 11 bases, with 17 bases separating them. In DNA, the CDR3 is TGTGCCACGAGGGACACTCTGACCTTTCAGTACTTC. Translation: CATRDTLTFQYF.